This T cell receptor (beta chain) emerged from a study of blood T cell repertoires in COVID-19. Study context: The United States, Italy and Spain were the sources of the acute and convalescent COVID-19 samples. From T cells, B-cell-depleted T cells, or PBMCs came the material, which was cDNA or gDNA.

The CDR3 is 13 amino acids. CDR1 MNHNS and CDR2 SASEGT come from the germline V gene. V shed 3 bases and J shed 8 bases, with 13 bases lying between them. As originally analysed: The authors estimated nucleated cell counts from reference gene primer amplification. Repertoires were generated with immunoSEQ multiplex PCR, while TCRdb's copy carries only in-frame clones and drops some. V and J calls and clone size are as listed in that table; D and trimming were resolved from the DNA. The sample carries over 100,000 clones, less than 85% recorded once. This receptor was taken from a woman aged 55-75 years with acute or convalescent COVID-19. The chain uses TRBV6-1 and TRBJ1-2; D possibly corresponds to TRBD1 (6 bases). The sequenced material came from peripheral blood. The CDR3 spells CASSEDSSRGYTF. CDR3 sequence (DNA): TGTGCCAGCAGTGAGGACAGCAGCAGAGGCTACACCTTC.